This T cell receptor (beta chain) came from a study of T cells and copy number aberrations in small-cell lung cancer. Study outcomes and limitations: Between roughly 75-98% of clones were confined to one tumor region.

Donors had limited-stage small-cell lung cancer and underwent surgical resection in Hangzhou, China, between about 2008 and 2020. Assay: immunoSEQ multiplex PCR; the TCRdb copy retains only in-frame clones and omits some. The sample has around 6,500 clones; roughly three quarters are singletons. On this clone: The antigen is not known.

Deletions cut 1 base from V and 0 bases from J, with 9 bases between. The germline V gene encodes CDR1 KGHSH and CDR2 LQKENI. This CDR3 region has 16 residues. J is TRBJ2-2 and V is TRBV18, with D hard to call. The TCR originated in a man in his fifties with small cell lung cancer. The sample was tumor tissue. Here the CDR3 reads CASSPHPQANTGELFF. For the CDR3, the DNA is TGTGCCAGCTCACCACATCCCCAAGCGAACACCGGGGAGCTGTTTTTT. The variable domain in full, completed from reference TRBV18 and TRBJ2-2, reads NAGVMQNPRHLVRRRGQEARLRCSPMKGHSHVYWYRQLPEEGLKFMVYLQKENIIDESGMPKERFSAEFPKEGPSILRIQQVVRGDSAAYFCASSPHPQANTGELFFGEGSRLTVL.